This entry features one T cell receptor beta chain sequence. The antigen is undetermined. These data are taken from a study of cytomegalovirus exposure and HLA in healthy donors. The V end lost 0 bases, the J end lost 6 bases, and 12 bases lay between the germline ends. The CDR3 has 14 residues. Germline-derived CDR1 and CDR2 are SGHTA and FQGNSA. The study ran its PCR with 60 Vbeta and 13 Jbeta primers. Generated by immunoSEQ multiplex PCR, the TCRdb table keeps only in-frame clones and is missing some. The data contain roughly 110,000 clones, about 74% of them singletons. General study findings and limits: TCR sequences were mostly rare, though some public TCRs occurred in many donors.

This receptor was identified in a middle-aged woman in good health and CMV-seropositive. The material sequenced was PBMCs. The chain couples TRBV7-2 to TRBJ2-7; tentative D call: TRBD1 (5 bases). CDR3 DNA: TGTGCCAGCAGCTTAGCTGGACACCTCCGCGAGCAGTACTTC. It specifies CASSLAGHLREQYF.